The sequence of this TCR beta chain was determined in a study of T cells in Graves' hyperthyroidism and ophthalmopathy. To note about this clonotype: The CDR3 carries no conserved terminal phenylalanine or tryptophan, so it likely arises from a read error.

CDR1 SEHNR and CDR2 FQNEAQ come from the germline V gene (reference sequence). CDR3 length: 14 amino acids. TCR beta CDR3 sequences were amplified from RNA transcripts. TCR CDR3 underwent first-round RT-PCR with the HTBI primer set. TCRdb redid the calling of the multiplex PCR reads with MiXCR, one entry per CDR3 protein. The sample carries about 680,000 distinct CDR3 sequences, just over 35% recorded once. Specimen: blood. This TCR was recovered from a woman aged 40 to 50 with Graves' hyperthyroidism. The chain couples TRBV7-9 to TRBJ2-7; D remains ambiguous. For the CDR3, the DNA is TGCGCCAGCAGCCAAGAGTCCCCCTACGACGAGCAGTACCTC. Its protein product is CASSQESPYDEQYL.